Below, 25 T cell receptor beta chains from the same sample are listed, as sequenced in a study of blood T cell repertoires in COVID-19. Sequencing was performed with immunoSEQ multiplex PCR; in TCRdb, only in-frame clones are kept and a portion is missing. The profile shows roughly 380,000 clones, roughly 89% of them singletons. Specimen: peripheral blood. The receptors were sampled from an older woman with COVID-19, enrolled during active disease.

The J gene is TRBJ1-1, the V gene TRBV10-1, with 8 bases that match TRBD1. Germline CDR1 reads WNHNN; CDR2 reads SYGVQD (reference sequence). Germline trimming cut 4 bases from V and 3 bases from J; bases unmatched to any gene: 1. This CDR3 contains 13 residues. The DNA for the CDR3 is TGCGCCAGCAGTGTGGACAGGGACACTGAAGCTTTCTTT. This gives the protein CASSVDRDTEAFF.

This clone was recorded a few times. The chain recombines TRBV2 with TRBJ1-4; TRBD1 matches at 10 bases. Germline CDR1 is SNHLY and CDR2 is FYNNEI. After removal of 6 bases from V and 8 bases from J, the junction contained 9 bases not matched to a gene. This CDR3 spans 15 amino acids. Written as DNA, the CDR3 is TGTGCCAGCAGCGATTTCGACAGGGGGCGAGAAAAACTGTTTTTT. Protein: CASSDFDRGREKLFF.

This chain links TRBV5-1 with TRBJ1-2; possibly TRBD1 for D (5 bases). Germline V gene lookup returns CDR1 SGHRS and CDR2 YFSETQ. The CDR3 totals 15 residues. Between the trimmed V and J ends, which lost 3 bases and 4 bases, there was a span of 16 bases. The CDR3 is CASSSGARRGYGYTF. The CDR3 bases are TGCGCCAGCAGCTCGGGAGCGAGAAGGGGCTATGGCTACACCTTC.

V usage is TRBV6-5 and J usage is TRBJ1-1; 11 positions agree with TRBD1. Trimming removed 5 bases from V and 3 bases from J; junction bases left unmatched: 5. Germline CDR1 is MNHEY and CDR2 is SVGAGI. The CDR3 extends over 15 amino acids. The CDR3 region is CASSKMGQGDTEAFF. CDR3 in DNA: TGTGCCAGCAGTAAAATGGGACAGGGGGACACTGAAGCTTTCTTT.

This CDR3 reads CASSLVGVVGYTF. As DNA, the CDR3 is TGTGCCAGCAGCTTGGTAGGGGTGGTAGGCTACACCTTC. The chain is built from TRBV5-5 and TRBJ1-2; tentatively, D is TRBD1 (5 bases). Trimming took 0 bases from V and 8 from J, leaving 11 bases between them. The CDR3 extends over 13 amino acids. Germline V gene sequence: CDR1 SGHKS, CDR2 YYEKEE (reference sequence).

The rearrangement links TRBV7-9 to TRBJ1-1; 11 bases are a match to TRBD1. The CDR3 runs to 14 residues. The V gene's germline CDR1 is SEHNR and CDR2 FQNEAQ (reference sequence). V dropped 5 bases and J dropped 3; count of bases not matched to a gene: 2. The CDR3 DNA is TGTGCCAGCAGCCCGGGACAGGGGGACACTGAAGCTTTCTTT. Its protein is CASSPGQGDTEAFF.

The chain is built from TRBV21-1 and TRBJ1-5. TRBV21-1 counts as a pseudogene. The CDR3 extends over 14 amino acids. CDR3 loop: CALSLKGARQPQHF. The CDR3 DNA follows: TGTGCCTTATCATTAAAAGGAGCTCGTCAGCCCCAGCATTTT.

CDR3 amino acids: CATSAHRAGGPGYTF. The CDR3 nucleotides are TGTGCCACCAGCGCCCACCGGGCAGGAGGACCCGGCTACACCTTC. The chain has TRBV15 and TRBJ1-2; D is undetermined. Germline-derived CDR1 and CDR2 are LNHNV and YYDKDF (reference sequence). There are 15 residues in the CDR3. Between the trimmed V and J ends, which lost 5 bases and 8 bases, there was a span of 21 bases.

The V and J genes are TRBV5-6 and TRBJ1-6, with TRBD1 matching over 10 bases. Germline CDR1 reads SGHDT; CDR2 reads YYEEEE. The V gene end was trimmed by 4 bases and the J gene end by 9 bases; junction bases not matched to a gene: 13. This CDR3 is 17 amino acids long. The DNA for the CDR3 is TGTGCCAGCAGCCGGCCCCGGACAGGGGGTAGAAGTTCACCCCTCCACTTT. Translated: CASSRPRTGGRSSPLHF.

V is TRBV19 and J is TRBJ1-5, with D possibly TRBD1 on 6 matching bases. Trimming left V 6 bases short and J 7 bases short, with 19 bases between. This CDR3 is built from 15 residues. CDR1 is LNHDA, CDR2 SQIVND, per germline (reference sequence). The CDR3 DNA is TGTGCCAGTAGACCAAGGGGGACAATGAGGCAGCCCCAGCATTTT. Translation gives CASRPRGTMRQPQHF.

This chain uses TRBV3-1 (or the pseudogene TRBV3-2) with TRBJ1-2; D gene uncertain. With 2 bases removed from V and 3 bases from J, the gap between germline ends came to 4 bases. From germline, CDR1 is LGHDT and CDR2 YNNKEL (reference sequence). The CDR3 is 12 amino acids. CDR3 residues: CASSQSDYGYTF. CDR3 coding DNA: TGTGCCAGCAGCCAATCCGACTATGGCTACACCTTC.

The V gene is TRBV3-1 (or the pseudogene TRBV3-2), the J gene TRBJ1-2; no clear D gene. Germline V CDR1 and CDR2: LGHDT, YNNKEL (reference sequence). V lost 11 bases and J lost 3, with 19 bases in between. The CDR3 loop spans 14 amino acids. Here the CDR3 reads CALSLAVQYYGYTF. CDR3 coding DNA: TGTGCCTTGTCTCTAGCGGTGCAGTACTATGGCTACACCTTC.

This clone was seen once. The chain uses TRBV24-1 and TRBJ2-5; D remains unclear. Per the germline V gene, CDR1 is KGHDR and CDR2 is SFDVKD. V dropped 5 bases and J dropped 1 base, with 7 bases sitting between them. The CDR3 is made up of 13 amino acids. In DNA form, the CDR3 reads TGTGCCACCAGTGTTACAGCCCAAGAGACCCAGTACTTC. Protein sequence: CATSVTAQETQYF.

The chain has TRBV28 and TRBJ2-3, with TRBD2 matching 9 bases. The CDR3 sequence is 14 residues long. V shed 6 bases, J shed 2 bases, and the junction held 3 bases outside the gene matches. Germline values: CDR1 MDHEN, CDR2 SYDVKM. DNA for the CDR3: TGTGCCAGCAGGCGCGGGGGGGCCACAGATACGCAGTATTTT. This encodes CASRRGGATDTQYF.

This clone is a singleton in its sample. The chain is built from TRBV14 and TRBJ2-4; TRBD1 aligns across 9 bases. V lost 1 base to trimming and J lost 7 bases; unmatched junction nucleotides: 2. CDR3 length equals 14 residues. The germline V gene has CDR1 SGHDN and CDR2 FVKESK. The CDR3 bases are TGTGCCAGCAGCCAAGGGACAGGGGCGAACATTCAGTACTTC. Translation gives CASSQGTGANIQYF.

The chain's CDR3 is CASSMTLTRMNTEAFF. The CDR3 DNA is TGCGCCAGCAGCATGACTCTCACGAGAATGAACACTGAAGCTTTCTTT. V gene TRBV5-1 combines with J gene TRBJ1-1; D is uncertain. Trimming took 4 bases from V and 0 from J, leaving 16 bases between them. CDR3 length equals 16 residues. Germline CDR1 is SGHRS and CDR2 is YFSETQ.

V usage is TRBV5-1 and J usage is TRBJ2-1; D is possibly TRBD1 (5 bases). Trimming cost V 2 bases and J 10 bases, with 13 bases left between them. The germline V gene has CDR1 SGHRS and CDR2 YFSETQ. This CDR3 is 13 amino acids long. The CDR3 sequence: CASSFALGVEQFF. The CDR3 DNA reads as TGCGCCAGCAGCTTCGCCCTAGGGGTGGAGCAGTTCTTC.

The chain combines TRBV6-4 with TRBJ2-3; 8 bases line up with TRBD1. Germline CDR1 is MRHNA and CDR2 is SNTAGT. The ends lost 6 bases at V and 6 bases at J; junction bases unmatched: 8. This CDR3 has 14 amino acids. The CDR3 reads CASSKQGAKDTQYF. In nucleotides, the CDR3 is TGTGCCAGCAGCAAGCAGGGGGCAAAGGATACGCAGTATTTT.

The chain combines TRBV5-1 with TRBJ2-5, with 9 positions matching TRBD2. The V gene's germline CDR1 is SGHRS and CDR2 YFSETQ. This CDR3 is built from 16 residues. The J segment lost 2 bases and the V segment lost 4 bases, leaving 9 bases of the junction unmatched. The CDR3 loop reads CASSLRLAEPQETQYF. The DNA of the CDR3 is TGCGCCAGCAGCCTACGACTAGCGGAGCCTCAAGAGACCCAGTACTTC.

The chain has TRBV19 and TRBJ1-1, with 7 bases matching TRBD1. V shed 6 bases and J 7 bases; nucleotides not matched to a gene: 14. Germline CDR1 is LNHDA and CDR2 is SQIVND (reference sequence). CDR3 length: 15 residues. CDR3 bases: TGTGCCAGTAGGCCCCCTTTACAGGGGCCGCATGAAGCTTTCTTT. It specifies CASRPPLQGPHEAFF.

The chain is built from TRBV4-1 and TRBJ1-3; 7 bases are shared with TRBD1. Germline V gene lookup returns CDR1 MGHRA and CDR2 YSYEKL. Losses at the gene ends were 6 bases for V and 4 bases for J; bases not matched to a gene: 9. CDR3 size: 15 residues. CDR3 sequence (DNA): TGCGCCAGCAGACTCTCACAGGGGAACGGAAACACCATATATTTT. Amino acid sequence: CASRLSQGNGNTIYF.

In its sample, this clone was seen a few times. The sample carries other DNA sequences with the same CDR3. The chain joins TRBV11-2 to TRBJ1-1; D call uncertain. The CDR3 has 12 amino acids. Germline values: CDR1 SGHAT, CDR2 FQNNGV. Trimming stripped 3 bases from V and 2 bases from J, with 4 bases between. The CDR3 bases are TGTGCCAGCAGCTTCGTCAACACTGAAGCTTTCTTT. Translating it yields CASSFVNTEAFF.

In this sample, this clone turned up a few times. The J gene is TRBJ1-5, the V gene TRBV5-1, with D possibly being TRBD1 (6 bases). The CDR3 consists of 13 residues. Germline V gene data show CDR1 as SGHRS and CDR2 as YFSETQ. V was pared by 1 base and J by 7 bases, with 9 bases between. In DNA, the CDR3 is TGCGCCAGCAGCTTGCTCGGACAGCAGCCCCAGCATTTT. Translating it yields CASSLLGQQPQHF.

In nucleotides, the CDR3 is TGCGCCAGCAGCTCCCCGGTAACGAACACCGGGGAGCTGTTTTTT. Its protein is CASSSPVTNTGELFF. This chain uses TRBV5-1 with TRBJ2-2; D is undetermined. CDR1 is SGHRS and CDR2 is YFSETQ in the germline V gene. This CDR3 spans 15 amino acids. The V gene lost 3 bases and the J gene lost 0 bases, with 9 bases spanning the gap.

This chain uses TRBV14 with TRBJ2-7, with 9 bases lining up with TRBD2. In germline, CDR1 is SGHDN, CDR2 FVKESK. V shed 1 base and J 4 bases; nucleotides not matched to a gene: 11. The CDR3 runs to 17 residues. CDR3 protein: CASSQGSAGGDGYEQYF. The CDR3 DNA reads as TGTGCCAGCAGCCAAGGCTCCGCGGGGGGGGATGGTTACGAGCAGTACTTC.